The 20 T cell receptor beta chains listed next were all sequenced from one sample in a study of identical twins. TCRdb re-derived calls from the 5' RACE reads in MiXCR, one entry per CDR3 protein. The sample records hundreds of thousands of distinct CDR3 sequences, roughly 7% being singletons. These same records also appear under a second study, on yellow fever vaccine responses in identical twins.

Sequencing was performed on memory (CD45RO+) T cells sorted from blood. Receptors originate from a woman aged 18-29 years in good health.

The chain employs TRBV6-5 and TRBJ2-7; TRBD2 might be the D (5 bases). Germline loops: CDR1 MNHEY, CDR2 SVGAGI. The V end was cut by 0 bases, the J end by 2 bases, with 17 bases between. This CDR3 spans 17 amino acids. The CDR3 region is CASSYSHTSSPTYEQYF. The CDR3 region has the DNA TGTGCCAGCAGTTACTCACATACTAGTTCCCCTACCTACGAGCAGTACTTC.

This clonotype was counted a few times. The J gene is TRBJ2-7, the V gene TRBV6-2 or TRBV6-3; D is perhaps TRBD1 or TRBD2 (6 bases each). Germline V gene sequence: CDR1 MNHEY, CDR2 SVGEGT. The CDR3 length is 14 residues. V gave up 3 bases and J gave up 2 bases, with 11 bases separating them. DNA for the CDR3: TGTGCCAGCAGTTATGAGGGGGGTCCCTACGAGCAGTACGTC. Residues: CASSYEGGPYEQYV.

This clonotype has a handful of counts. This chain uses TRBV3-1 with TRBJ2-1, with 13 bases lining up with TRBD2. The junction had 8 bases not matched to a gene; V was cut back by 1 base and J by 8 bases. The CDR3 is 17 amino acids. The germline gives CDR1 LGHDT, CDR2 YNNKEL (reference sequence). The CDR3 sequence: CASSQGGLAGTQHEQFF. The CDR3 DNA sequence: TGTGCCAGCAGCCAAGGGGGACTAGCGGGAACGCAACATGAGCAGTTCTTC.

The V call is TRBV7-2, the J call TRBJ2-2; D is unclear. The V and J ends lost 1 base and 5 bases respectively, with 14 bases between them. The CDR3 covers 16 residues. CDR1 and CDR2 from the germline V gene are SGHTA and FQGNSA. The CDR3 sequence is CASSLDRTALTGELFF. In nucleotides, the CDR3 is TGTGCCAGCAGCTTAGATCGAACGGCCCTAACCGGGGAGCTGTTTTTT.

CDR3 sequence: CASSARASSYNEQFF. Written as DNA, the CDR3 is TGTGCCAGCAGTGCGCGGGCGAGCTCCTACAATGAGCAGTTCTTC. The V call is TRBV27, the J call TRBJ2-1; D possibly corresponds to TRBD2 (5 bases). Trimming removed 5 bases at V and 0 bases at J, with 11 bases between. The V gene's germline CDR1 is MNHEY and CDR2 SMNVEV (reference sequence). CDR3 length: 15 amino acids.

This clonotype was seen many times. As DNA, the CDR3 is TGCAGCGTTGAATCCGACGGCGCTGAGCAGTTCTTC. Its translation is CSVESDGAEQFF. The gene calls are TRBV29-1 and TRBJ2-1; D call uncertain. This CDR3 contains 12 residues. The V end was cut by 2 bases, the J end by 9 bases, with 11 bases between. In germline, CDR1 is SQVTM, CDR2 ANQGSEA.

The V gene is TRBV20-1, the J gene TRBJ2-7, with unresolved D. This CDR3 spans 13 amino acids. CDR1 and CDR2 (germline): DFQATT, SNEGSKA (reference sequence). Between the trimmed V and J ends, which lost 6 bases and 2 bases, there was a span of 14 bases. In DNA, the CDR3 is TGCAGTGCAAGGGATGACATTACCTACGAGCAGTACTTC. It specifies CSARDDITYEQYF.

This clonotype occurred a few times. The rearrangement links TRBV15 to TRBJ2-1; 13 nucleotides align to TRBD2. The CDR3 consists of 16 residues. Germline CDR1 LNHNV, CDR2 YYDKDF (reference sequence). The V segment lost 1 base and the J segment 8 bases; nucleotides outside the gene matches: 5. The CDR3 loop is CATSRAWTSGSDEQFF. DNA for the CDR3: TGTGCCACCAGCAGAGCATGGACTAGCGGGAGCGATGAGCAGTTCTTC.

This clonotype showed up just a few times. This rearrangement joins TRBV18 to TRBJ2-1; D is unresolved. V was trimmed by 3 bases and J by 5 bases, leaving 11 bases between them. The CDR3 sequence is 14 residues long. Germline assignment: CDR1 KGHSH and CDR2 LQKENI. The CDR3 DNA reads as TGTGCCAGCTCACCCCTAGAGTGGGACAATGAGCAGTTCTTC. Translating gives CASSPLEWDNEQFF. Variable domain in full (rest from reference TRBV18 and TRBJ2-1): NAGVMQNPRHLVRRRGQEARLRCSPMKGHSHVYWYRQLPEEGLKFMVYLQKENIIDESGMPKERFSAEFPKEGPSILRIQQVVRGDSAAYFCASSPLEWDNEQFFGPGTRLTVL.

This clonotype was recorded many times. The chain's CDR3 is CASRSTGLYGPYEQYF. The CDR3 coding sequence is TGTGCCAGCAGGAGCACCGGACTATACGGCCCTTACGAGCAGTACTTC. The chain links TRBV28 to TRBJ2-7; D perhaps matches TRBD2 (6 bases). Deletions cut 6 bases from V and 4 bases from J, with 22 bases between. The CDR3 has 16 residues. Germline V CDR1 and CDR2: MDHEN, SYDVKM.

In DNA form, the CDR3 reads TGTGCCAGTAGTAGCCCGGGACAGGGGAGCTCCTACGAGCAGTACTTC. Protein product: CASSSPGQGSSYEQYF. V usage is TRBV19 and J usage is TRBJ2-7, with 10 bases lining up with TRBD1. The CDR3 contains 16 residues. Germline V gene lookup returns CDR1 LNHDA and CDR2 SQIVND (reference sequence). V gave up 4 bases and J gave up 0 bases; unmatched junction bases: 6.

The chain employs TRBV20-1 and TRBJ2-1, with 8 bases matching TRBD2. The V gene end was trimmed by 6 bases and the J gene end by 7 bases; junction bases not matched to a gene: 2. Germline V gene data show CDR1 as DFQATT and CDR2 as SNEGSKA (reference sequence). This CDR3 contains 11 residues. The CDR3 here is CSAGLVNEQFF. The CDR3 nucleotides are TGCAGTGCGGGACTAGTAAATGAGCAGTTCTTC.

This clonotype was observed at least ten times. The chain links TRBV20-1 to TRBJ2-1; no clear D. Per germline, CDR1 DFQATT and CDR2 SNEGSKA (reference sequence). The CDR3 runs 16 residues. V was shortened by 5 bases and J by 0 bases, with 17 bases between the two germline ends. CDR3 nucleotides: TGCAGTGCTCCACCAGACACCAGGACCTCCTACAATGAGCAGTTCTTC. Translated: CSAPPDTRTSYNEQFF.

The chain recombines TRBV7-7 with TRBJ2-7; 9 bases map to TRBD1. The trim removed 4 bases at V and 12 bases at J, leaving 7 bases unmatched. Germline CDR1 SSHAT, CDR2 FNYEAQ (reference sequence). This CDR3 has 12 amino acids. CDR3 sequence: CASSSTKTGGYF. For the CDR3, the DNA is TGTGCCAGCAGCTCCACTAAGACAGGGGGGTACTTC.

This sequence joins TRBV6-4 and TRBJ2-3, with 8 bases aligning to TRBD1. The length of the CDR3 is 15 residues. V lost 4 bases and J lost 2; bases outside the gene matches: 5. The germline V gene encodes CDR1 MRHNA and CDR2 SNTAGT. The CDR3 region is CASSVAGQDTDTQYF. The CDR3 DNA reads TGTGCCAGCAGTGTGGCGGGACAGGACACAGATACGCAGTATTTT.

This clonotype showed up many times. The chain joins TRBV7-8 to TRBJ2-1, with 11 bases identical to TRBD2. Germline lookup yields CDR1 SGHVS and CDR2 FQNEAQ. The CDR3 totals 15 residues. V was pared by 6 bases and J by 5 bases, with 6 bases of the junction left unmatched. For the CDR3, the DNA is TGTGCCAGCAGTCGACTAGCGGGATGGAACAATGAGCAGTTCTTC. This sequence encodes CASSRLAGWNNEQFF. Using reference TRBV7-8 and TRBJ2-1 for the parts outside the CDR3, the full variable domain is GAGVSQSPRYKVAKRGQDVALRCDPISGHVSLFWYQQALGQGPEFLTYFQNEAQLDKSGLPSDRFFAERPEGSVSTLKIQRTQQEDSAVYLCASSRLAGWNNEQFFGPGTRLTVL.

V usage is TRBV6-1 and J usage is TRBJ2-7, with TRBD1 identical over 10 bases. The trim removed 6 bases at V and 3 bases at J, leaving 11 bases unmatched. Germline V CDR1 and CDR2: MNHNS, SASEGT. The CDR3 is made up of 16 amino acids. CDR3 amino acids: CASRSSEGQGGYEQYV. CDR3 nucleotide sequence: TGTGCCAGCAGATCCAGTGAAGGACAGGGGGGCTACGAGCAGTACGTC.

This clonotype was detected only a few times. The rearrangement uses TRBV5-4 and TRBJ1-4; maybe TRBD1 (5 bases). This CDR3 contains 13 residues. CDR1 is SGHNT and CDR2 is YYREEE in the germline V gene (reference sequence). V was trimmed by 4 bases and J by 5 bases, leaving 9 bases between them. The CDR3: CASSQTVNEKLFF. CDR3 in DNA: TGTGCCAGCAGCCAGACAGTAAATGAAAAACTGTTTTTT.

This clonotype was found many times. CDR3 in DNA: TGTGCCAGCAGCGCCCCCCAACAGGGTACCACCGGGGAGCTGTTTTTT. Its translation is CASSAPQQGTTGELFF. The rearrangement joins TRBV2 to TRBJ2-2; tentative D call: TRBD1 (6 bases). V gave up 6 bases and J gave up 4 bases, with 18 bases separating them. Germline CDR1 is SNHLY and CDR2 is FYNNEI. This CDR3 has 16 amino acids. Full variable domain (outside the CDR3, taken from reference TRBV2 and TRBJ2-2): EPEVTQTPSHQVTQMGQEVILRCVPISNHLYFYWYRQILGQKVEFLVSFYNNEISEKSEIFDDQFSVERPDGSNFTLKIRSTKLEDSAMYFCASSAPQQGTTGELFFGEGSRLTVL.

The rearrangement links TRBV6-5 to TRBJ2-3; D is uncertain. CDR3 length: 15 amino acids. Per the germline V gene, CDR1 is MNHEY and CDR2 is SVGAGI. Trimming stripped 2 bases from V and 3 bases from J, with 12 bases between. CDR3 residues: CASSYPSDGTDTQYF. The CDR3 region has the DNA TGTGCCAGCAGTTACCCCAGCGACGGGACAGATACGCAGTATTTT.